This T cell receptor beta chain comes out of a study of cytomegalovirus exposure and HLA in healthy donors. Comment on this clone: The antigen is not known.

The study's findings and limits: Rarity held for most TCR sequences, but there were some public TCRs that occurred in many donors. The study flagged 150 to 200 TCR beta chains as cytomegalovirus-associated. Later, TCR association rates were found to vary by HLA locus, highest for DRB1 and lowest for HLA-C.

With V trimmed by 4 bases and J by 7 bases, 6 bases remained unmatched. CDR3 length: 14 residues. Germline CDR1 is LNHDA and CDR2 is SQIVND (reference sequence). Donors likely had unrecorded immune exposures despite being nominally healthy when sampled. PCR used 60 Vbeta primers and 13 Jbeta primers. Sequencing used immunoSEQ multiplex PCR; TCRdb keeps in-frame clones, though not all of them. This sample contains over 45,000 clones. The TCR sequence derives from a woman between 18 and 29 years old in good health and CMV-seronegative. The specimen was PBMCs. The chain has TRBV19 and TRBJ1-5; TRBD1 matches at 8 bases. In DNA form, the CDR3 reads TGTGCCAGTAGTACCGATGACAGGGGCCAGCCCCAGCATTTT. Protein: CASSTDDRGQPQHF.